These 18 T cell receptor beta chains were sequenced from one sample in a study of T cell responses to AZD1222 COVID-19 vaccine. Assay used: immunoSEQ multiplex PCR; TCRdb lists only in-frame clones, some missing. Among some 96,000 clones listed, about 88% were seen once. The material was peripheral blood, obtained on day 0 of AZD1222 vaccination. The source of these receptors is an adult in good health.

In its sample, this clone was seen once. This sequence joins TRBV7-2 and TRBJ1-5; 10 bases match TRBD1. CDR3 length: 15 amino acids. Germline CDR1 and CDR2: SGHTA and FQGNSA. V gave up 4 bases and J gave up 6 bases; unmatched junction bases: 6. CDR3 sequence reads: CASSSRQGAGQPQHF. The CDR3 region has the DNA TGTGCCAGCAGCTCCCGACAGGGGGCAGGTCAGCCCCAGCATTTT.

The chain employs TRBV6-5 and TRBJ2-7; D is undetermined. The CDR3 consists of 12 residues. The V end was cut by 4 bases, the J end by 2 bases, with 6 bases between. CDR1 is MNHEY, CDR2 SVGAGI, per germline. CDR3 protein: CASSLPAYEQYF. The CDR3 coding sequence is TGTGCCAGCAGTTTGCCAGCCTACGAGCAGTACTTC.

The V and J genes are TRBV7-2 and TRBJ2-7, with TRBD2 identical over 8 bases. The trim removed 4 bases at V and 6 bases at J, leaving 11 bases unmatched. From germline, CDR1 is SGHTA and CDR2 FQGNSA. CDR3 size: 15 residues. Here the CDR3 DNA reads TGTGCCAGCAGCTCCGGTAGCGGGGCCCTGGGCGAGCAGTACTTC. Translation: CASSSGSGALGEQYF. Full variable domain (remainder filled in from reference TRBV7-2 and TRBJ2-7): GAGVSQSPSNKVTEKGKDVELRCDPISGHTALYWYRQSLGQGLEFLIYFQGNSAPDKSGLPSDRFSAERTGGSVSTLTIQRTQQEDSAVYLCASSSGSGALGEQYFGPGTRLTVT.

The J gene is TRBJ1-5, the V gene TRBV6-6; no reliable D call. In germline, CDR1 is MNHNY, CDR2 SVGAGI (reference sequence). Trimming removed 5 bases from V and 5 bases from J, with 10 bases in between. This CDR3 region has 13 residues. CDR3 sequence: CASSPNLDQPQHF. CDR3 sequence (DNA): TGTGCCAGCAGTCCTAATTTGGATCAGCCCCAGCATTTT.

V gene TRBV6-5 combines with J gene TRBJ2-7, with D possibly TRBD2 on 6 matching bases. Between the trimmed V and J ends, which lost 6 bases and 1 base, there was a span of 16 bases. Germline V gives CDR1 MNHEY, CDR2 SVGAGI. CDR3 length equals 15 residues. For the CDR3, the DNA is TGTGCCAGCAGCTTACTTAGCGGTGCTTCCTACGAGCAGTACTTC. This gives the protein CASSLLSGASYEQYF.

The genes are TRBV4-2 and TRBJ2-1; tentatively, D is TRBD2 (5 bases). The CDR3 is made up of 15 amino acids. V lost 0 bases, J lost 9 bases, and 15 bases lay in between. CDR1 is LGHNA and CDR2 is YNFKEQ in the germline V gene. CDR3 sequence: CASSQDSGNEGEQFF. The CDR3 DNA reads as TGTGCCAGCAGCCAAGATTCGGGGAATGAGGGTGAGCAGTTCTTC.

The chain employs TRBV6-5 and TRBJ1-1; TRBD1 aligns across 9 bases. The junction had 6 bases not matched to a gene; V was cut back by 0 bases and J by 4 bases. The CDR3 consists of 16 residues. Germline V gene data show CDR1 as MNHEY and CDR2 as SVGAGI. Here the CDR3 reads CASSYSQGARVTEAFF. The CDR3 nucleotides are TGTGCCAGCAGTTACTCACAGGGGGCGCGGGTCACTGAAGCTTTCTTT.

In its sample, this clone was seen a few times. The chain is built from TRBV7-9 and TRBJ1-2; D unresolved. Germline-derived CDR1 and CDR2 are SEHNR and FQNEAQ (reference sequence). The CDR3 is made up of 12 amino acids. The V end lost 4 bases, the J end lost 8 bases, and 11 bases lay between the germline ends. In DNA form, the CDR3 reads TGTGCCAGCAGCTCCACGGGTGGCGGCTACACCTTC. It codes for CASSSTGGGYTF.

In nucleotides, the CDR3 is TGTGCCAGCTCCCCTTCTAGCGGGGGGGCATACGAGCAGTACTTC. Amino acids: CASSPSSGGAYEQYF. The chain uses TRBV18 and TRBJ2-7, with TRBD2 matching over 12 bases. Trimming took 6 bases from V and 4 from J; bases not matched to a gene: 7. This CDR3 has 15 amino acids. CDR1 is KGHSH, CDR2 LQKENI, per germline.

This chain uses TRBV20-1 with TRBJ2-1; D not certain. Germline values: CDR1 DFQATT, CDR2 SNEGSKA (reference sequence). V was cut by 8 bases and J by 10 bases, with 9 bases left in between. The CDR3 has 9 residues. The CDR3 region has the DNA TGCAGTCCCCAACGGGAGCAGTTCTTC. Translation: CSPQREQFF.

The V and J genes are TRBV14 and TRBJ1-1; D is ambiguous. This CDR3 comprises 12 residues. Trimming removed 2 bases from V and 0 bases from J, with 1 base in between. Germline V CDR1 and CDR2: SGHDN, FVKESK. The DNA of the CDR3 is TGTGCCAGCAGCCAAATGAACACTGAAGCTTTCTTT. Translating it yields CASSQMNTEAFF. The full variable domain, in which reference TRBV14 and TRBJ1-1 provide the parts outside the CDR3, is EAGVTQFPSHSVIEKGQTVTLRCDPISGHDNLYWYRRVMGKEIKFLLHFVKESKQDESGMPNNRFLAERTGGTYSTLKVQPAELEDSGVYFCASSQMNTEAFFGQGTRLTVV.

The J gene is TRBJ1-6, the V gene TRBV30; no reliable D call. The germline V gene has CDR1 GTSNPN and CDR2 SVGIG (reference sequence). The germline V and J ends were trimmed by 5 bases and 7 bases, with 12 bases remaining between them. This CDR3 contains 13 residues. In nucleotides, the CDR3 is TGTGCCTGGCAAGGGCAGAGAAATTCACCCCTCCACTTT. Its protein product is CAWQGQRNSPLHF.

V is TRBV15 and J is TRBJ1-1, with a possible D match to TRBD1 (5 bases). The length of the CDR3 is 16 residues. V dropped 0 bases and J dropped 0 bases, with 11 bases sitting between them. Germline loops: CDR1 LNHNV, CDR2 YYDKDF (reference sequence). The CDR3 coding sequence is TGTGCCACCAGCAGAGACCCTGAAGGGGTGAACACTGAAGCTTTCTTT. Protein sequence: CATSRDPEGVNTEAFF.

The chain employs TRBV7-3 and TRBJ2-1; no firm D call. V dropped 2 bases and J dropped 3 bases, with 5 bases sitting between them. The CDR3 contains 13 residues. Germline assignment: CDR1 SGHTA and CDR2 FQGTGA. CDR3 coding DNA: TGTGCCAGCAGCTTAGGCATCTACAATGAGCAGTTCTTC. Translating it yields CASSLGIYNEQFF.

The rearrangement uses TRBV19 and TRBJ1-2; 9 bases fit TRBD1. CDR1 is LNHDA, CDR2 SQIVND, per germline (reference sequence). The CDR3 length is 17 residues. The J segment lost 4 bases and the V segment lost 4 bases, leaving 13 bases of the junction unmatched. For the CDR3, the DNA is TGTGCCAGTAGTACTCTGGACACAGGGGGCAAGCGCTATGGCTACACCTTC. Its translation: CASSTLDTGGKRYGYTF. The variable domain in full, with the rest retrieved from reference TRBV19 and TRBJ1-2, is DGGITQSPKYLFRKEGQNVTLSCEQNLNHDAMYWYRQDPGQGLRLIYYSQIVNDFQKGDIAEGYSVSREKKESFPLTVTSAQKNPTAFYLCASSTLDTGGKRYGYTFGSGTRLTVV.

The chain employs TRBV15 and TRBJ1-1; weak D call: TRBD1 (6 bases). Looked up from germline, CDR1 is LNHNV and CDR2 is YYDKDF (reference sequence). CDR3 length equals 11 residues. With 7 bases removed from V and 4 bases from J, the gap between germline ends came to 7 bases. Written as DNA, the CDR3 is TGTGCCACCAAGGGGGTCACTGAAGCTTTCTTT. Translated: CATKGVTEAFF.

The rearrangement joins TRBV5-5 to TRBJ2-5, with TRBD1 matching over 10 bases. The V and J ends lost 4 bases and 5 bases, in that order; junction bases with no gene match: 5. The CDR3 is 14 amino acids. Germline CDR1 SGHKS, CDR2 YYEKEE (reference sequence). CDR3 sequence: CASSVTGGGETQYF. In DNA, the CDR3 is TGTGCCAGCAGCGTGACAGGGGGCGGCGAGACCCAGTACTTC.

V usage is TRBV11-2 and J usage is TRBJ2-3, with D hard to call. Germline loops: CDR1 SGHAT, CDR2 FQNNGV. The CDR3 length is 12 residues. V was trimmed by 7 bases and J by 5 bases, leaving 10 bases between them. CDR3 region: CASTPSGDTQYF. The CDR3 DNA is TGTGCCAGCACCCCGTCCGGAGATACGCAGTATTTT. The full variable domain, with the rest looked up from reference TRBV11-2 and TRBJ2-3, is EAGVAQSPRYKIIEKRQSVAFWCNPISGHATLYWYQQILGQGPKLLIQFQNNGVVDDSQLPKDRFSAERLKGVDSTLKIQPAKLEDSAVYLCASTPSGDTQYFGPGTRLTVL.